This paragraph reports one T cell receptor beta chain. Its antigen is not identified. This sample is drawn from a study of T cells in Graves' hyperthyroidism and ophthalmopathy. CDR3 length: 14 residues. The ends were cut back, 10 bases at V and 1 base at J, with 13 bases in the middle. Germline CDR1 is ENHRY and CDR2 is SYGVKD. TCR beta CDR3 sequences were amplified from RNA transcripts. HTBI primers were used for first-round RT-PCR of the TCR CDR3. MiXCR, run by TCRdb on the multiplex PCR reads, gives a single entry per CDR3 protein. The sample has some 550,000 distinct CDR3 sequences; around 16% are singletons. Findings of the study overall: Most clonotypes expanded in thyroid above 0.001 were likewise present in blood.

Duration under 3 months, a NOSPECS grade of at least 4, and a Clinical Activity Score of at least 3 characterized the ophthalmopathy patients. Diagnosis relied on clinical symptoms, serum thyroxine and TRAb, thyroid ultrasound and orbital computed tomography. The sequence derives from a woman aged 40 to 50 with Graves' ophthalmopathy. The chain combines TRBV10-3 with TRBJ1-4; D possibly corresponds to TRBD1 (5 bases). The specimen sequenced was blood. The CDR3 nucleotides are TGTGCCACCAGGGAGTCGGGAACTAATGAAAAACTGTTTTTT. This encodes CATRESGTNEKLFF.